What follows are 20 T cell receptor beta chains derived from one specimen sequenced in a study of cytomegalovirus exposure and HLA in healthy donors. 13 Jbeta primers and 60 Vbeta primers were used for the PCR. Assay used: immunoSEQ multiplex PCR; TCRdb lists only in-frame clones, some missing. The sample records 110,000 to 150,000 clones, about 80% being singletons. The source material was PBMCs. These receptors all stem from a woman aged 25 to 45 in good health and CMV-seronegative.

The J gene is TRBJ2-1, the V gene TRBV4-1, with 10 bases fitting TRBD2. Germline V gene data show CDR1 as MGHRA and CDR2 as YSYEKL. This CDR3 contains 16 residues. V shed 1 base and J 2 bases; nucleotides not matched to a gene: 2. The CDR3 loop reads CASSQASGGPYNEQFF. In nucleotides, the CDR3 is TGCGCCAGCAGCCAAGCTAGCGGGGGACCCTACAATGAGCAGTTCTTC.

This clone was recorded a few times. This sequence joins TRBV2 and TRBJ1-2; D possibly corresponds to TRBD1 (5 bases). The CDR3 has 14 residues. The germline V gene encodes CDR1 SNHLY and CDR2 FYNNEI. The V end was cut by 3 bases, the J end by 4 bases, with 12 bases between. DNA for the CDR3: TGTGCCAGCAGTGATATCGCGCAGGGCTATGGCTACACCTTC. Its protein is CASSDIAQGYGYTF. Using reference TRBV2 and TRBJ1-2 for the parts outside the CDR3, the full variable domain is EPEVTQTPSHQVTQMGQEVILRCVPISNHLYFYWYRQILGQKVEFLVSFYNNEISEKSEIFDDQFSVERPDGSNFTLKIRSTKLEDSAMYFCASSDIAQGYGYTFGSGTRLTVV.

The chain combines TRBV18 with TRBJ1-1; 7 positions agree with TRBD1. This CDR3 has 15 amino acids. The V gene end was trimmed by 0 bases and the J gene end by 3 bases; junction bases not matched to a gene: 4. CDR1 and CDR2 from the germline V gene are KGHSH and LQKENI. For the CDR3, the DNA is TGTGCCAGCTCACCACCGGGACAGATTTACACTGAAGCTTTCTTT. It specifies CASSPPGQIYTEAFF. Combining the CDR3 with reference TRBV18 and TRBJ1-1 gives the whole variable domain NAGVMQNPRHLVRRRGQEARLRCSPMKGHSHVYWYRQLPEEGLKFMVYLQKENIIDESGMPKERFSAEFPKEGPSILRIQQVVRGDSAAYFCASSPPGQIYTEAFFGQGTRLTVV.

J is TRBJ2-1 and V is TRBV2; 9 nucleotides align to TRBD1. Germline V gene data show CDR1 as SNHLY and CDR2 as FYNNEI. Unmatched junction bases numbered 11, after V lost 7 bases and J lost 7 bases. The CDR3 is 15 residues long. The DNA of the CDR3 is TGTGCCAGCATTGAGAACAGGGGGCTATCAAATGAGCAGTTCTTC. It specifies CASIENRGLSNEQFF.

The chain employs TRBV15 and TRBJ1-2, with D hard to call. Germline V gives CDR1 LNHNV, CDR2 YYDKDF (reference sequence). V gave up 5 bases and J gave up 4 bases, with 14 bases separating them. The CDR3 is 14 residues long. The CDR3, as DNA: TGTGCCACCAGCGGCCCCCGGGGTGGCTATGGCTACACCTTC. Residues: CATSGPRGGYGYTF.

This sequence joins TRBV6-1 and TRBJ2-2; D is unresolved. CDR1 MNHNS and CDR2 SASEGT come from the germline V gene. Deletions cut 2 bases from V and 7 bases from J, with 8 bases between. CDR3 length: 13 residues. In DNA form, the CDR3 reads TGTGCCAGCAGTGAACAAACTCTCGGGGAGCTGTTTTTT. It is translated as CASSEQTLGELFF.

This clone occurred a few times. The genes are TRBV2 and TRBJ1-1; 7 bases are a match to TRBD1. V lost 5 bases to trimming and J lost 4 bases; unmatched junction nucleotides: 16. Germline V gene data show CDR1 as SNHLY and CDR2 as FYNNEI. CDR3 length equals 17 residues. Here the CDR3 reads CASSSDRVEWYSTEAFF. CDR3 nucleotides: TGTGCCAGCAGTAGTGACAGGGTTGAGTGGTATAGCACTGAAGCTTTCTTT.

This chain joins TRBV5-6 and TRBJ2-2; D is perhaps TRBD2 (7 bases). CDR1 and CDR2 (germline): SGHDT, YYEEEE. The CDR3 loop spans 15 amino acids. V was trimmed by 1 base and J by 5 bases, leaving 12 bases between them. The CDR3 is CASSLFGGQTGELFF. In DNA form, the CDR3 reads TGTGCCAGCAGCTTGTTCGGGGGGCAAACCGGGGAGCTGTTTTTT.

This clone was detected once. The chain uses TRBV30 and TRBJ2-5, with 9 bases aligning to TRBD2. This CDR3 is built from 13 residues. V gave up 5 bases and J gave up 5 bases; unmatched junction bases: 6. The germline V gene has CDR1 GTSNPN and CDR2 SVGIG (reference sequence). This CDR3 reads CAWAFTSGETQYF. CDR3 coding DNA: TGTGCCTGGGCCTTTACTAGCGGGGAGACCCAGTACTTC.

V and J are TRBV19 and TRBJ2-5; 12 nucleotides match TRBD2. With 1 base clipped from V and 2 bases from J, the junction kept 8 bases outside the gene matches. Germline values: CDR1 LNHDA, CDR2 SQIVND (reference sequence). The CDR3 runs 18 residues. CDR3 protein: CASSIAGATSGGQETQYF. In DNA form, the CDR3 reads TGTGCCAGTAGTATAGCAGGGGCGACTAGCGGGGGTCAAGAGACCCAGTACTTC.

J is TRBJ2-2 and V is TRBV7-2; possibly TRBD1 for D (5 bases). With 4 bases removed from V and 6 bases from J, the gap between germline ends came to 12 bases. The CDR3 loop spans 14 amino acids. In germline, CDR1 is SGHTA, CDR2 FQGNSA. CDR3 DNA: TGTGCCAGCAGCTCCGACAGTATAGCCGGGGAGCTGTTTTTT. Translating gives CASSSDSIAGELFF.

The V and J genes are TRBV5-1 and TRBJ1-5, with unresolved D. In germline, CDR1 is SGHRS, CDR2 YFSETQ. V lost 5 bases, J lost 0 bases, and 6 bases lay in between. The CDR3 spans 13 residues. The CDR3 region is CASREGSNQPQHF. DNA for the CDR3: TGCGCCAGCAGGGAGGGTAGCAATCAGCCCCAGCATTTT.

About this clone: Other DNA variants within this sample encode the same CDR3. This chain uses TRBV6-5 with TRBJ1-2, with D maybe TRBD1 (6 bases). The CDR3 has 13 amino acids. The germline V gene has CDR1 MNHEY and CDR2 SVGAGI. The V and J ends lost 5 bases and 5 bases respectively, with 12 bases between them. CDR3: CASSETGLYGYTF. The CDR3, as DNA: TGTGCCAGCAGTGAAACAGGGCTGTATGGCTACACCTTC.

This chain connects TRBV5-1 to TRBJ2-5; possible D gene TRBD2, 5 bases. Per germline, CDR1 SGHRS and CDR2 YFSETQ. CDR3 length: 15 residues. Trimming removed 4 bases at V and 1 base at J, with 14 bases between. The CDR3, as DNA: TGCGCCAGCAGCCCCGGGTCGGGAATCCAAGAGACCCAGTACTTC. It translates to CASSPGSGIQETQYF.

CDR3: CASSLPGQSSYEQYF. For the CDR3, the DNA is TGCGCCAGCAGCCTACCTGGACAGAGCTCCTACGAGCAGTACTTC. V is TRBV5-1 and J is TRBJ2-7; D possibly corresponds to TRBD1 (6 bases). Trimming stripped 4 bases from V and 0 bases from J, with 14 bases between. This CDR3 is 15 amino acids long. Looked up from germline, CDR1 is SGHRS and CDR2 is YFSETQ.

This clone turned up a few times. The chain links TRBV30 to TRBJ1-3, with 10 bases that match TRBD1. Trimming cost V 1 base and J 4 bases; bases outside gene matches: 7. This CDR3 contains 16 residues. CDR1 is GTSNPN, CDR2 SVGIG, per germline (reference sequence). The CDR3 DNA is TGTGCCTGGAGTGCGGGGGACAGGGGAGTCGGAAACACCATATATTTT. Its protein product is CAWSAGDRGVGNTIYF.

This rearrangement joins TRBV30 to TRBJ2-3; tentatively, D is TRBD2 (6 bases). This CDR3 is built from 14 residues. From germline, CDR1 is GTSNPN and CDR2 SVGIG (reference sequence). Trimming left V 1 base short and J 2 bases short, with 10 bases between. The chain's CDR3 is CAWSARDPTDTQYF. DNA of the CDR3: TGTGCCTGGAGTGCGCGGGACCCCACAGATACGCAGTATTTT.

The rearrangement uses TRBV9 and TRBJ2-1; 10 nucleotides line up with TRBD1. CDR3 size: 16 residues. V was clipped by 4 bases and J by 9 bases; unmatched bases: 13. CDR1 and CDR2 from the germline V gene are SGDLS and YYNGEE. CDR3 nucleotides: TGTGCCAGCAGCCCCCTGGGACAGGGGTTTGGTGCTGAGCAGTTCTTC. Amino acid sequence: CASSPLGQGFGAEQFF.

This chain joins TRBV6-4 and TRBJ1-2, with D unclear. CDR1 and CDR2 from the germline V gene are MRHNA and SNTAGT. CDR3 length equals 15 residues. Trimming stripped 1 base from V and 1 base from J, with 10 bases between. The CDR3 spells CASSDWSTGNYGYTF. DNA for the CDR3: TGTGCCAGCAGTGACTGGTCCACGGGTAACTATGGCTACACCTTC.

The genes are TRBV2 and TRBJ2-3; TRBD1 might be the D (5 bases). V shed 7 bases and J shed 0 bases, with 14 bases lying between them. The CDR3 extends over 15 amino acids. Germline V gene sequence: CDR1 SNHLY, CDR2 FYNNEI. CDR3 protein: CASTRTSASTDTQYF. The DNA of the CDR3 is TGTGCCAGCACTAGGACAAGTGCTAGCACAGATACGCAGTATTTT.